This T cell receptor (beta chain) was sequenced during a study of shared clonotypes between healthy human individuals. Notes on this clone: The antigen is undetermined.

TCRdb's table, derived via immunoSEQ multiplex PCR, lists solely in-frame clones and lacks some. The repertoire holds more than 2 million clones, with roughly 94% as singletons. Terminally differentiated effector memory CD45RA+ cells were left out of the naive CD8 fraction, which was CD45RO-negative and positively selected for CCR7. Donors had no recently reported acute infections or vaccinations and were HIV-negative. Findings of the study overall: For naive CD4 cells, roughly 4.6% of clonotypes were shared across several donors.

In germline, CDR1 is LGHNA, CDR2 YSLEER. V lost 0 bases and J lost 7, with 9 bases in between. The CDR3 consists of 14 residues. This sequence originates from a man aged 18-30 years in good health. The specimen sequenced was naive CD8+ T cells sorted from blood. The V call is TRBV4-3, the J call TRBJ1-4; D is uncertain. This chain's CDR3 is CASSQEWRAEKLFF. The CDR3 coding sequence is TGCGCCAGCAGCCAAGAGTGGAGGGCTGAAAAACTGTTTTTT.